One sample yielded the 9 T cell receptor beta chains listed below, sequenced in a study of cytomegalovirus exposure and HLA in healthy donors. TCRdb keeps only in-frame clones here, not all; method: immunoSEQ multiplex PCR. The table lists roughly 63,000 clones, more than 70% of them singletons. The sample was PBMCs. These TCRs come from a woman between 18 and 29 years old in good health and CMV-seronegative.

The chain joins TRBV10-3 to TRBJ1-5; TRBD1 aligns across 7 bases. The CDR3 length is 14 residues. Looked up from germline, CDR1 is ENHRY and CDR2 is SYGVKD. Trimming cost V 4 bases and J 1 base; bases outside gene matches: 1. Here the CDR3 reads CAISADRSNQPQHF. Written as DNA, the CDR3 is TGTGCCATCAGTGCGGACAGGAGCAATCAGCCCCAGCATTTT.

The J gene is TRBJ1-1, the V gene TRBV5-1, with a tentative D call TRBD1 (6 bases). The ends were cut back, 4 bases at V and 5 bases at J, with 12 bases in the middle. CDR3 length: 13 residues. Germline CDR1 is SGHRS and CDR2 is YFSETQ. CDR3 residues: CASSGTGWTEAFF. CDR3 DNA: TGCGCCAGCAGCGGCACAGGGTGGACTGAAGCTTTCTTT.

This chain links TRBV2 with TRBJ2-1; 16 bases map to TRBD2. The J segment lost 2 bases and the V segment lost 4 bases, leaving 5 bases of the junction unmatched. CDR1 is SNHLY and CDR2 is FYNNEI in the germline V gene. The CDR3 is 18 residues long. The CDR3 coding sequence is TGTGCCAGCAGTGGGGGACTAGCGGGGGGGCCTCCCTACAATGAGCAGTTCTTC. This translates into CASSGGLAGGPPYNEQFF.

The chain joins TRBV2 to TRBJ2-1, with 14 bases lining up with TRBD2. CDR1 and CDR2 (germline): SNHLY, FYNNEI. V dropped 11 bases and J dropped 10; count of bases not matched to a gene: 7. The length of the CDR3 is 13 residues. CDR3 region: CACTRTSGGEQFF. The CDR3 nucleotides are TGTGCCTGCACGAGGACTAGCGGGGGGGAGCAGTTCTTC.

The rearrangement uses TRBV5-1 and TRBJ2-5, with TRBD2 identical over 12 bases. The trim removed 1 base at V and 1 base at J, leaving 2 bases unmatched. The V gene's germline CDR1 is SGHRS and CDR2 YFSETQ. CDR3 length: 16 residues. The CDR3 here is CASSLMTSGSQETQYF. The CDR3 nucleotides are TGCGCCAGCAGCTTGATGACTAGCGGGAGCCAAGAGACCCAGTACTTC.

The rearrangement uses TRBV30 and TRBJ1-3, with TRBD1 as a possible D gene (6 bases). V lost 1 base and J 2 bases, leaving 12 bases between the germline ends. Germline V gene data show CDR1 as GTSNPN and CDR2 as SVGIG (reference sequence). CDR3 size: 15 residues. The CDR3 loop is CAWSELGTPGNTIYF. The CDR3 DNA reads TGTGCCTGGAGTGAGCTGGGGACACCTGGAAACACCATATATTTT.

This rearrangement joins TRBV28 to TRBJ2-1; 10 bases fit TRBD1. The J segment lost 6 bases and the V segment lost 6 bases, leaving 8 bases of the junction unmatched. Germline CDR1 is MDHEN and CDR2 is SYDVKM. The CDR3 is 15 residues long. The CDR3 spells CASRPGQGIGNEQFF. CDR3 bases: TGTGCCAGCAGACCGGGACAGGGGATTGGCAATGAGCAGTTCTTC.

This clone was seen only a few times. The chain links TRBV6-4 to TRBJ2-2, with D perhaps matching TRBD1 (6 bases). The CDR3 extends over 15 amino acids. Looked up from germline, CDR1 is MRHNA and CDR2 is SNTAGT. Trimming left V 6 bases short and J 2 bases short, with 13 bases between. CDR3 bases: TGTGCCAGCAGCGCCGGGACACCTAACACCGGGGAGCTGTTTTTT. Translated, it gives CASSAGTPNTGELFF.

The CDR3 sequence is CASSRYRDRVITFF. The CDR3 nucleotides read TGTGCCAGCAGCAGATACCGGGACAGGGTCATAACTTTCTTT. The chain employs TRBV7-2 and TRBJ1-1; 9 positions agree with TRBD1. The J segment lost 12 bases and the V segment lost 5 bases, leaving 13 bases of the junction unmatched. CDR1 SGHTA and CDR2 FQGNSA come from the germline V gene. The CDR3 loop spans 14 amino acids.